Shown below are 24 T cell receptor beta chains from a single sample sequenced in a study of blood T cell repertoires in COVID-19. The method was immunoSEQ multiplex PCR; TCRdb's version includes in-frame clones alone and lacks a portion of them. The table shows some 240,000 clones, with approximately 78% occurring only once. Sequencing was carried out using peripheral blood. Receptors originate from a woman in her 70s with COVID-19, enrolled during active disease.

The chain is built from TRBV6-2 or TRBV6-3 and TRBJ2-3; D perhaps matches TRBD1 (6 bases). The CDR3 has 17 residues. Germline V lookup: CDR1 MNHEY, CDR2 SVGEGT. The germline V and J ends were trimmed by 2 bases and 2 bases, with 17 bases remaining between them. The CDR3 here is CASSYGVGQINTDTQYF. The CDR3 nucleotides read TGTGCCAGCAGTTACGGGGTGGGACAAATCAACACAGATACGCAGTATTTT.

This sequence joins TRBV24-1 and TRBJ2-1; TRBD2 matches at 10 bases. Germline lookup yields CDR1 KGHDR and CDR2 SFDVKD. V was clipped by 7 bases and J by 0 bases; unmatched bases: 5. This CDR3 contains 16 residues. CDR3 loop: CATSKPSGSSYNEQFF. The CDR3 nucleotides are TGTGCCACCAGCAAACCTAGCGGGAGCTCCTACAATGAGCAGTTCTTC.

This sequence joins TRBV19 and TRBJ2-5; 10 bases match TRBD1. The V and J ends lost 4 bases and 3 bases, in that order; junction bases with no gene match: 11. This CDR3 has 17 residues. Germline assignment: CDR1 LNHDA and CDR2 SQIVND (reference sequence). The CDR3 sequence is CASSTIIGTGDEETQYF. The CDR3 DNA follows: TGTGCCAGTAGTACTATAATAGGGACAGGGGATGAAGAGACCCAGTACTTC.

CDR3 in DNA: TGTGCCACCAGAGGGACAGGGGATGGTGGTGAGCAGTTCTTC. This translates into CATRGTGDGGEQFF. V gene TRBV24-1 combines with J gene TRBJ2-1; 10 nucleotides agree with TRBD1. The junction had 8 bases not matched to a gene; V was cut back by 7 bases and J by 9 bases. The germline gives CDR1 KGHDR, CDR2 SFDVKD. CDR3 length equals 14 residues.

CDR3 in amino acids: CAWSPGALGYTF. CDR3 in DNA: TGTGCCTGGAGCCCTGGGGCGCTCGGCTACACCTTC. The chain links TRBV30 to TRBJ1-2; possible D gene TRBD1, 5 bases. CDR1 is GTSNPN and CDR2 is SVGIG in the germline V gene (reference sequence). This CDR3 has 12 amino acids. The V and J ends lost 3 bases and 8 bases respectively, with 13 bases between them. The full variable domain, with the rest looked up from reference TRBV30 and TRBJ1-2, is SQTIHQWPATLVQPVGSPLSLECTVEGTSNPNLYWYRQAAGRGLQLLFYSVGIGQISSEVPQNLSASRPQDRQFILSSKKLLLSDSGFYLCAWSPGALGYTFGSGTRLTVV.

This rearrangement joins TRBV5-1 to TRBJ2-1; D is uncertain. V lost 5 bases, J lost 2 bases, and 8 bases lay in between. Germline CDR1 is SGHRS and CDR2 is YFSETQ. The CDR3 is 13 amino acids. CDR3 amino acids: CASRSSAYNEQFF. In DNA form, the CDR3 reads TGCGCCAGCAGAAGCTCTGCCTACAATGAGCAGTTCTTC.

The chain has TRBV9 and TRBJ2-3, with TRBD2 matching over 7 bases. The V gene end was trimmed by 0 bases and the J gene end by 4 bases; junction bases not matched to a gene: 8. The germline CDR1 and CDR2 sequences are SGDLS and YYNGEE. This CDR3 comprises 16 residues. The CDR3 is CASSVGGSAIADTQYF. CDR3 in DNA: TGTGCCAGCAGCGTAGGCGGGAGCGCCATCGCAGATACGCAGTATTTT.

The sample holds a few counts of this clone. The chain has TRBV7-2 and TRBJ1-2, with 8 bases fitting TRBD1. The CDR3 is made up of 13 amino acids. Germline lookup yields CDR1 SGHTA and CDR2 FQGNSA. J gave up 7 bases and V 0 bases, and 1 base lay outside the gene matches. CDR3 protein: CASSLATGGGYTF. The CDR3 nucleotides are TGTGCCAGCAGCTTAGCTACAGGGGGTGGCTACACCTTC.

The chain joins TRBV4-1 to TRBJ2-7; 7 bases align to TRBD2. Unmatched junction bases numbered 5, after V lost 3 bases and J lost 0 bases. The CDR3 spans 15 residues. Looked up from germline, CDR1 is MGHRA and CDR2 is YSYEKL. The CDR3 reads CASSQLAALSYEQYF. As DNA, the CDR3 is TGCGCCAGCAGCCAGCTAGCGGCCCTCTCCTACGAGCAGTACTTC.

The chain is built from TRBV19 and TRBJ1-1; D is unclear. Germline V gives CDR1 LNHDA, CDR2 SQIVND (reference sequence). This CDR3 is 13 amino acids long. The ends were cut back, 5 bases at V and 0 bases at J, with 7 bases in the middle. Here the CDR3 reads CASSEELNTEAFF. The CDR3 nucleotides are TGTGCCAGTAGTGAGGAATTGAACACTGAAGCTTTCTTT.

This clone is deemed medium-sized (0.01 to 0.1%). The CDR3 bases are TGTGCCAGTATTCCAACAGGGGCCGTGGGTGAGCAGTTCTTC. Translated: CASIPTGAVGEQFF. The V call is TRBV19, the J call TRBJ2-1, with 7 nucleotides matching TRBD1. Germline V gives CDR1 LNHDA, CDR2 SQIVND (reference sequence). CDR3 size: 14 residues. J lost 9 bases, V lost 7 bases, and 12 bases had no gene match. Together with reference TRBV19 and TRBJ2-1, the CDR3 gives the full variable domain: DGGITQSPKYLFRKEGQNVTLSCEQNLNHDAMYWYRQDPGQGLRLIYYSQIVNDFQKGDIAEGYSVSREKKESFPLTVTSAQKNPTAFYLCASIPTGAVGEQFFGPGTRLTVL.

The V gene is TRBV10-3, the J gene TRBJ1-2; D unclear. Germline loops: CDR1 ENHRY, CDR2 SYGVKD. The V and J ends lost 3 bases and 2 bases respectively, with 10 bases between them. CDR3 length: 14 residues. The CDR3 coding sequence is TGTGCCATCAGTGACCGGACGGGGAACTATGGCTACACCTTC. Encoded protein: CAISDRTGNYGYTF.

This clone has just one count. The chain couples TRBV6-5 to TRBJ1-3; 8 nucleotides agree with TRBD1. Germline-derived CDR1 and CDR2 are MNHEY and SVGAGI. The CDR3 has 15 amino acids. With V trimmed by 2 bases and J by 5 bases, 5 bases remained unmatched. The CDR3 protein is CASSYIDRGRNTIYF. The CDR3 DNA follows: TGTGCCAGCAGTTACATCGACAGGGGTAGAAACACCATATATTTT.

The V call is TRBV7-6, the J call TRBJ2-1; 8 bases agree with TRBD1. The V and J ends lost 3 bases and 9 bases, in that order; junction bases with no gene match: 7. The CDR3 totals 14 residues. The germline V gene has CDR1 SGHVS and CDR2 FNYEAQ. CDR3 loop: CASSLGEQGGEQFF. The CDR3 nucleotides are TGTGCCAGCAGCTTGGGGGAACAGGGGGGTGAGCAGTTCTTC.

This chain joins TRBV5-1 and TRBJ2-3, with D tentatively TRBD1 (5 bases). This CDR3 has 13 residues. Trimming removed 0 bases from V and 5 bases from J, with 7 bases in between. Germline V gene data show CDR1 as SGHRS and CDR2 as YFSETQ. CDR3 loop: CASSLVGEDTQYF. CDR3 sequence (DNA): TGCGCCAGCAGCTTGGTAGGGGAAGATACGCAGTATTTT.

The genes are TRBV18 and TRBJ1-5; TRBD1 aligns across 8 bases. The CDR3 consists of 15 residues. Germline CDR1 reads KGHSH; CDR2 reads LQKENI. J lost 7 bases, V lost 5 bases, and 10 bases had no gene match. DNA of the CDR3: TGTGCCAGCTCAAATGCCGGGACAGGTTTACAGCCCCAGCATTTT. This sequence encodes CASSNAGTGLQPQHF. Drawing the rest from reference TRBV18 and TRBJ1-5, the complete variable domain is NAGVMQNPRHLVRRRGQEARLRCSPMKGHSHVYWYRQLPEEGLKFMVYLQKENIIDESGMPKERFSAEFPKEGPSILRIQQVVRGDSAAYFCASSNAGTGLQPQHFGDGTRLSIL.

The chain links TRBV2 to TRBJ1-4; D is unresolved. V was trimmed by 6 bases and J by 5 bases, leaving 10 bases between them. Germline assignment: CDR1 SNHLY and CDR2 FYNNEI. CDR3 size: 13 residues. In DNA form, the CDR3 reads TGTGCCAGCAGACAGTCCTCCAATGAAAAACTGTTTTTT. Its protein product is CASRQSSNEKLFF.

The genes are TRBV11-3 and TRBJ2-1, with D possibly TRBD2 on 6 matching bases. Trimming took off 2 bases at V and 9 bases at J, with 11 bases between the two ends. The CDR3 extends over 13 amino acids. Germline V gene data show CDR1 as SGHNT and CDR2 as YENEEA. The CDR3 nucleotides are TGTGCCAGCAGCTTACACCAGGGAGGTGAGCAGTTCTTC. Its translation is CASSLHQGGEQFF.

The chain uses TRBV10-1 and TRBJ1-1, with 9 nucleotides matching TRBD1. The CDR3 length is 16 residues. V trimming: 0 bases; J trimming: 6 bases; junction bases outside the gene matches: 8. Germline V CDR1 and CDR2: WNHNN, SYGVQD (reference sequence). CDR3 sequence: CASSESGRTGVSEAFF. The CDR3 DNA is TGCGCCAGCAGTGAGTCGGGGAGGACAGGGGTTTCTGAAGCTTTCTTT.

The chain recombines TRBV7-9 with TRBJ2-5, with TRBD1 as a possible D gene (5 bases). The V and J ends lost 2 bases and 1 base respectively, with 11 bases between them. This CDR3 is 15 amino acids long. The V gene's germline CDR1 is SEHNR and CDR2 FQNEAQ (reference sequence). The CDR3 DNA follows: TGTGCCAGCAGCTTAATTGGAAGGGGCCAAGAGACCCAGTACTTC. It yields the protein CASSLIGRGQETQYF.

In DNA, the CDR3 is TGTGCCTTCACCCTACTAGCGGGCCGCACAGATACGCAGTATTTT. This gives the protein CAFTLLAGRTDTQYF. The genes are TRBV30 and TRBJ2-3; 9 bases match TRBD2. Germline loops: CDR1 GTSNPN, CDR2 SVGIG (reference sequence). This CDR3 comprises 15 residues. Losses at the gene ends were 7 bases for V and 1 base for J; bases not matched to a gene: 9.

V gene TRBV6-5 combines with J gene TRBJ2-7, with a possible D match to TRBD1 (5 bases). Trimming took off 0 bases at V and 4 bases at J, with 13 bases between the two ends. The germline CDR1 and CDR2 sequences are MNHEY and SVGAGI. CDR3 size: 15 residues. The CDR3 sequence: CASSYSPDSYYEQYF. The CDR3 nucleotides are TGTGCCAGCAGTTACTCCCCCGACAGCTATTACGAGCAGTACTTC.

The rearrangement links TRBV7-9 to TRBJ2-2, with TRBD1 as a possible D gene (6 bases). This CDR3 comprises 15 residues. Deletions cut 5 bases from V and 1 base from J, with 11 bases between. Per the germline V gene, CDR1 is SEHNR and CDR2 is FQNEAQ (reference sequence). The CDR3 is CASSALQGNTGELFF. The CDR3 DNA follows: TGTGCCAGCAGCGCATTACAGGGGAACACCGGGGAGCTGTTTTTT.

The chain links TRBV28 to TRBJ2-1, with 8 bases matching TRBD2. The germline CDR1 and CDR2 sequences are MDHEN and SYDVKM. The CDR3 covers 15 residues. After removal of 5 bases from V and 6 bases from J, the junction contained 9 bases not matched to a gene. The CDR3 sequence: CASSLPGAGVNEQFF. As DNA, the CDR3 is TGTGCCAGCAGTCTACCGGGAGCGGGAGTCAATGAGCAGTTCTTC.